The source of this T cell receptor (beta chain) is a study of graft-versus-host responses after intestinal transplantation. The V segment lost 6 bases and the J segment 0 bases; nucleotides outside the gene matches: 7. Germline V gene lookup returns CDR1 SNHLY and CDR2 FYNNEI. The CDR3 covers 15 residues. Sequencing was performed with immunoSEQ multiplex PCR; in TCRdb, only in-frame clones are kept and a portion is missing. The sample has roughly 9,000 clones, roughly 29% seen once. The sequenced sample was alloreactive CD4+ T cells from a mixed lymphocyte reaction culture, obtained before intestinal transplant. The sample's subset: CFSE-low proliferating T cells sorted from approximately 6-day pre-transplant mixed lymphocyte reaction (GvH or HvG direction). The J gene is TRBJ2-7, the V gene TRBV2, with TRBD1 matching over 8 bases. This clonotype originated in a human patient who received an intestinal transplant. DNA of the CDR3: TGTGCCAGCAGCCTACAGGGGGTGGTCTCCTACGAGCAGTACTTC. Translation: CASSLQGVVSYEQYF. Variable domain in full (rest from reference TRBV2 and TRBJ2-7): EPEVTQTPSHQVTQMGQEVILRCVPISNHLYFYWYRQILGQKVEFLVSFYNNEISEKSEIFDDQFSVERPDGSNFTLKIRSTKLEDSAMYFCASSLQGVVSYEQYFGPGTRLTVT.